The next 14 T cell receptor beta chains were all read from a single sample in a study of OX40 agonist ivuxolimab in advanced cancers. The method was immunoSEQ multiplex PCR; TCRdb's version includes in-frame clones alone and lacks a portion of them. The sample lists under 45,000 clones, approximately 80% occurring once. This specimen consisted of CD4+ or CD8+ T cells sorted from blood, obtained in a trial of the OX40 agonist ivuxolimab. These receptors all stem from an adult with an advanced solid tumor such as melanoma, head and neck, liver or kidney cancer.

The chain employs TRBV28 and TRBJ1-5, with no clear D. The CDR3 runs 14 residues. The germline gives CDR1 MDHEN, CDR2 SYDVKM. V was trimmed by 6 bases and J by 2 bases, leaving 11 bases between them. This CDR3 is CASSQGRGNQPQHF. CDR3 nucleotide sequence: TGTGCCAGCAGCCAAGGGAGGGGCAATCAGCCCCAGCATTTT. Full variable domain (remainder filled in from reference TRBV28 and TRBJ1-5): DVKVTQSSRYLVKRTGEKVFLECVQDMDHENMFWYRQDPGLGLRLIYFSYDVKMKEKGDIPEGYSVSREKKERFSLILESASTNQTSMYLCASSQGRGNQPQHFGDGTRLSIL.

V is TRBV7-9 and J is TRBJ2-1; D not certain. CDR1 SEHNR and CDR2 FQNEAQ come from the germline V gene (reference sequence). V lost 2 bases and J lost 7, with 3 bases in between. The CDR3 is 11 residues long. CDR3 sequence: CASSLPNEQFF. In DNA form, the CDR3 reads TGTGCCAGCAGCTTACCTAATGAGCAGTTCTTC.

The chain is built from TRBV6-6 and TRBJ2-5; possibly TRBD1 for D (6 bases). Germline CDR1 reads MNHNY; CDR2 reads SVGAGI (reference sequence). The CDR3 spans 14 residues. With 3 bases removed from V and 4 bases from J, the gap between germline ends came to 12 bases. The CDR3 nucleotides are TGTGCCAGCAGTTATGCAGGGGCTCCAGAGACCCAGTACTTC. Amino acids: CASSYAGAPETQYF.

The chain couples TRBV28 to TRBJ2-3, with 14 nucleotides matching TRBD2. Germline values: CDR1 MDHEN, CDR2 SYDVKM. The CDR3 covers 18 residues. V dropped 5 bases and J dropped 3; count of bases not matched to a gene: 10. The CDR3 sequence: CASSTSGTSGRGTDTQYF. The CDR3 coding sequence is TGTGCCAGCAGTACATCCGGGACTAGCGGGAGAGGGACAGATACGCAGTATTTT.

The chain combines TRBV9 with TRBJ2-7; 8 bases are a match to TRBD1. The germline V gene encodes CDR1 SGDLS and CDR2 YYNGEE. V lost 0 bases, J lost 4 bases, and 3 bases stayed unmatched. CDR3 length: 14 residues. CDR3 protein: CASSVAQGAYEQYF. CDR3 DNA: TGTGCCAGCAGCGTAGCTCAGGGGGCGTACGAGCAGTACTTC.

This clone was seen only a few times. The chain couples TRBV4-3 to TRBJ1-5; D possibly corresponds to TRBD1 (5 bases). The V gene lost 0 bases and the J gene lost 7 bases, with 16 bases spanning the gap. This CDR3 is 16 amino acids long. The germline gives CDR1 LGHNA, CDR2 YSLEER. CDR3 sequence: CASSQDIGGGLQPQHF. The DNA of the CDR3 is TGCGCCAGCAGCCAAGATATTGGGGGGGGTTTGCAGCCCCAGCATTTT.

The rearrangement joins TRBV13 to TRBJ2-3; 10 bases map to TRBD2. V lost 0 bases, J lost 4 bases, and 7 bases stayed unmatched. Per germline, CDR1 PRHDT and CDR2 FYEKMQ (reference sequence). The CDR3 length is 17 residues. The CDR3 DNA is TGTGCCAGCAGCTTAGGCTGGAGCGGGAGGGCCTCAGATACGCAGTATTTT. As protein: CASSLGWSGRASDTQYF.

The sample holds a few counts of this clone. In the same sample, other DNA sequences code for this CDR3. The chain is built from TRBV18 and TRBJ1-5, with TRBD1 matching over 9 bases. The V and J ends lost 3 bases and 2 bases, in that order; junction bases with no gene match: 2. Germline CDR1 and CDR2: KGHSH and LQKENI. CDR3 size: 15 residues. The CDR3: CASSPDRGGNQPQHF. The CDR3 nucleotides read TGTGCCAGCTCACCGGACAGGGGAGGCAATCAGCCCCAGCATTTT.

The chain is built from TRBV27 and TRBJ2-5; 8 nucleotides line up with TRBD2. V was clipped by 5 bases and J by 5 bases; unmatched bases: 13. There are 16 residues in the CDR3. The germline V gene has CDR1 MNHEY and CDR2 SMNVEV (reference sequence). CDR3 bases: TGTGCCAGCAGTCACGTTTCCGCGGGGGGTCCCGAGACCCAGTACTTC. Translation gives CASSHVSAGGPETQYF.

The rearrangement links TRBV5-5 to TRBJ2-7, with 10 nucleotides matching TRBD1. CDR1 and CDR2 (germline): SGHKS, YYEKEE (reference sequence). The CDR3 covers 15 residues. V shed 2 bases and J 5 bases; nucleotides not matched to a gene: 7. This chain's CDR3 is CASSFVDRGRDEQYF. The CDR3 nucleotides read TGTGCCAGCAGCTTCGTGGACAGGGGGAGGGACGAGCAGTACTTC.

This clone occurred once. V gene TRBV5-5 combines with J gene TRBJ1-1, with TRBD1 matching over 7 bases. V trimming: 4 bases; J trimming: 10 bases; junction bases outside the gene matches: 7. The CDR3 is 12 residues long. Germline V gives CDR1 SGHKS, CDR2 YYEKEE (reference sequence). CDR3 sequence (DNA): TGTGCCAGCAGCACAGGGGAGGGAGGAGCTTTCTTT. It encodes CASSTGEGGAFF.

The V gene is TRBV7-7, the J gene TRBJ1-3; the match to TRBD1 covers 8 bases. Germline V gene lookup returns CDR1 SSHAT and CDR2 FNYEAQ (reference sequence). V gave up 5 bases and J gave up 3 bases; unmatched junction bases: 9. This CDR3 has 16 residues. CDR3 region: CASSPGGQGGGNTIYF. CDR3 DNA: TGTGCCAGCAGCCCTGGAGGACAGGGAGGTGGAAACACCATATATTTT.

This chain joins TRBV4-1 and TRBJ2-3; D gene unclear. This CDR3 contains 12 residues. The V end lost 1 base, the J end lost 5 bases, and 4 bases lay between the germline ends. The V gene's germline CDR1 is MGHRA and CDR2 YSYEKL. In DNA, the CDR3 is TGCGCCAGCAGCCAAGCCGGAGATACGCAGTATTTT. It encodes CASSQAGDTQYF.

The chain is built from TRBV28 and TRBJ2-3, with 7 bases fitting TRBD2. The V and J ends lost 3 bases and 1 base, in that order; junction bases with no gene match: 7. CDR1 and CDR2 (germline): MDHEN, SYDVKM. This CDR3 has 16 residues. CDR3 loop: CASSLFAGAGTDTQYF. CDR3 bases: TGTGCCAGCAGTTTGTTCGCGGGAGCTGGCACAGATACGCAGTATTTT.